Included here is one TCR beta chain sequence, with context. Over chemoradiotherapy, repertoires were sampled more than once. The sample originates from a study of chemoradiotherapy in HPV16-positive cancers. Generated by immunoSEQ multiplex PCR, the TCRdb table keeps only in-frame clones and is missing some. In the table there are around 30,000 clones, around 93% of which are singletons. Germline assignment: CDR1 MNHNS and CDR2 SASEGT. This CDR3 region has 13 residues. V was cut by 1 base and J by 8 bases, with 11 bases left in between. The rearrangement uses TRBV6-1 and TRBJ1-2; no firm D call. The material was blood, obtained from a patient who underwent chemoradiotherapy. The TCR sequence derives from a human donor with HPV-associated anogenital cancer. The CDR3 sequence is CASSEVLGYGYTF. For the CDR3, the DNA is TGTGCCAGCAGTGAAGTATTGGGGTACGGCTACACCTTC.